Listed below are T cell receptor beta chains from one sample, sequenced in a study of blood T cell repertoires in COVID-19. Using immunoSEQ multiplex PCR, the repertoire was profiled, and TCRdb retains in-frame clones only, with some absent. The sample carries around 260,000 clones, roughly nine tenths recorded once. The sequenced material came from peripheral blood. These receptors were collected from a man aged 18 to 29 with active or convalescent COVID-19. Both conserved end residues are part of each CDR3. The D gene is left open where the match is weak. Not all rows give a size; the values are once, few, many and, for expanded clones, a class.

d_call	v_call	j_call	clone_size	cdr3_nt	cdr3_aa
TRBD2	TRBV7-8	TRBJ2-1	once	TGTGCCAGCAGCTTATTTCCATCCGGGAGGTCGGATGAGCAGTTCTTC	CASSLFPSGRSDEQFF
.	TRBV24-1	TRBJ2-7	.	TGTGCCACCAGTGATTCTTCAGGCTACGAGCAGTACTTC	CATSDSSGYEQYF
TRBD2	TRBV10-3	TRBJ2-1	.	TGTGCCATCAGTGGCCCTAGCGGGGCCTCCTACAATGAGCAGTTCTTC	CAISGPSGASYNEQFF
.	TRBV2	TRBJ2-3	.	TGTGCCAGCAGCCCGTCTAGCGTCCGCACAGATACGCAGTATTTT	CASSPSSVRTDTQYF
.	TRBV9	TRBJ1-5	.	TGTGCCAGCAGCGTAGACCAGAGCAATCAGCCCCAGCATTTT	CASSVDQSNQPQHF
.	TRBV30	TRBJ1-2	.	TGTGCTCTCCTCCGGGGGAGCACGGGCTACACCTTC	CALLRGSTGYTF
.	TRBV29-1	TRBJ2-7	.	TGCAGCGTCCGCCCCTCTAGTCGGGAGCAGTACTTC	CSVRPSSREQYF
TRBD1	TRBV24-1	TRBJ2-5	.	TGTGCCACCAGTGATTTCGGACAGGGGAAAGAGACCCAGTACTTC	CATSDFGQGKETQYF
TRBD2	TRBV27	TRBJ2-7	.	TGTGCCAGCACCCCACTAGCGGGAGGGCCCGACGAGCAGTACTTC	CASTPLAGGPDEQYF
.	TRBV5-1	TRBJ1-6	.	TGCGCCAGCAGCTCCGGGACGGGACACCGGAATTCACCCCTCCACTTT	CASSSGTGHRNSPLHF
TRBD2	TRBV7-3	TRBJ2-1	.	TGTGCCAGCAGCCTTAGCGGGAGCTCCTACAATGAGCAGTTCTTC	CASSLSGSSYNEQFF
.	TRBV5-1	TRBJ2-7	few	TGCGCCAGCAGCTGGCGGACAGACCCCTACGAGCAGTACTTC	CASSWRTDPYEQYF
.	TRBV6-5	TRBJ1-1	.	TGTGCCAGCAATGGACATTTGAACACTGAAGCTTTCTTT	CASNGHLNTEAFF
.	TRBV24-1	TRBJ2-3	.	TGTGCCACCCGCCCAGGAGGATCAGATACGCAGTATTTT	CATRPGGSDTQYF
.	TRBV3-1/TRBV3-2	TRBJ1-3	few	TGTGCCAGCAGCCAAGATGGGGACTATGGAAACACCATATATTTT	CASSQDGDYGNTIYF
.	TRBV12-3/TRBV12-4	TRBJ1-4	.	TGTGCCACCAACACCCAGGGGAGTGAAAAACTGTTTTTT	CATNTQGSEKLFF
.	TRBV6-1	TRBJ1-6	.	TGTGCCAGCAGTGAAAGGCAGGGCTCCTATAATTCACCCCTCCACTTT	CASSERQGSYNSPLHF
TRBD1	TRBV7-9	TRBJ2-1	.	TGTGCCACGCAAACAGGGGGCGGTGAGCAGTTCTTC	CATQTGGGEQFF
.	TRBV19	TRBJ1-5	.	TGTGCCAGCCGGGCTCCGGGGGGCAATCAGCCCCAGCATTTT	CASRAPGGNQPQHF